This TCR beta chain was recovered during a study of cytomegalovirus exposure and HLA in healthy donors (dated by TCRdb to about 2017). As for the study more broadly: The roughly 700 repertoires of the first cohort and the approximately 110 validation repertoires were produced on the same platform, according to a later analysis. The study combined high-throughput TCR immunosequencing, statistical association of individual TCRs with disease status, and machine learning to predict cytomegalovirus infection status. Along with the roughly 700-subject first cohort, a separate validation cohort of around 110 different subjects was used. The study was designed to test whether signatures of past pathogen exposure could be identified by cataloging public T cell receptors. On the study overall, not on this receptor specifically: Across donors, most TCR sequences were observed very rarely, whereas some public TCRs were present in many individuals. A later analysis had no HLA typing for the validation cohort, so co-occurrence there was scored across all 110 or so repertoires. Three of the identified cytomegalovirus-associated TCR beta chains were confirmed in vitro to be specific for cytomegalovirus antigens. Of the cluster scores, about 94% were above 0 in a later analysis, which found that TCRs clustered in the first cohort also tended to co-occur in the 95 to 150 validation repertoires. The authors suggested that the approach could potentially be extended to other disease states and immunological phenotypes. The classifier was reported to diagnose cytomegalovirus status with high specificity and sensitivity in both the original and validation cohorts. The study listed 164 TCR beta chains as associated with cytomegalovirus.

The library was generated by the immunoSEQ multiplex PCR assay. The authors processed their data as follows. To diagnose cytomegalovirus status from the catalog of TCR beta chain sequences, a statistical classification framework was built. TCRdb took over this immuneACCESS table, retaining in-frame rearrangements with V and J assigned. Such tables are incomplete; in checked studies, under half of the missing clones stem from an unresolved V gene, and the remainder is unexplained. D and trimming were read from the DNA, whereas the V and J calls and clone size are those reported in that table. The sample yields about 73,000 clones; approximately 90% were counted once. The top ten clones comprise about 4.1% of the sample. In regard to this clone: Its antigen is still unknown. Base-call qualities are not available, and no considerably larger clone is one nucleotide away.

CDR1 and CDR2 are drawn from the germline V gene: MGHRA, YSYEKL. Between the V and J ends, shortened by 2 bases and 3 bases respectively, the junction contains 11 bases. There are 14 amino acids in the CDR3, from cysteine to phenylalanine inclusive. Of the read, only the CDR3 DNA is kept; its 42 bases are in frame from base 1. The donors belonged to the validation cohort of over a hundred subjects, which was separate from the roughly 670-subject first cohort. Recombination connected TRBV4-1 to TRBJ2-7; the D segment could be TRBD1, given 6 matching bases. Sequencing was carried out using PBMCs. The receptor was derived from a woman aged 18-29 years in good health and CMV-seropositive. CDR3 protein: CASSQWQGRYEQYF. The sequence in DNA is TGCGCCAGCAGCCAATGGCAGGGGCGCTACGAGCAGTACTTC.